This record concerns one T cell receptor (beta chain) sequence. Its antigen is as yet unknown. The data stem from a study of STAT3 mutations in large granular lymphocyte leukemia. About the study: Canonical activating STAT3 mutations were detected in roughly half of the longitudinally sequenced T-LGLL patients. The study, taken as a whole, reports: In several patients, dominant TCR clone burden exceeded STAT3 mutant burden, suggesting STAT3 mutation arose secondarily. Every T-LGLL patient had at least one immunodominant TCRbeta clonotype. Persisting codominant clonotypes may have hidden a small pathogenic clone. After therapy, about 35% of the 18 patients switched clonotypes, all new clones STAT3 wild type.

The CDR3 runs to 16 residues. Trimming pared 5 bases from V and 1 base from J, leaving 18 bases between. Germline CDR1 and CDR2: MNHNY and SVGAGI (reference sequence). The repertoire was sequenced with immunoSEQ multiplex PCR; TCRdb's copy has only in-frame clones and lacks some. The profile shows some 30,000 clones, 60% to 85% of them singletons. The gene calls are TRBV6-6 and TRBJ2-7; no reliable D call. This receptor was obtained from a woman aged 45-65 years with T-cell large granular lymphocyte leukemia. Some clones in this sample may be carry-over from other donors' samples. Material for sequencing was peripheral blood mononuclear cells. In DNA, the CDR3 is TGTGCCAGCAGTAATTCGGGTCAGATCCCTTCCTACGAGCAGTACTTC. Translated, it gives CASSNSGQIPSYEQYF.